A single sample gave rise to the 3 T cell receptor beta chains below, sequenced in a study of CD4 T cells in relation to SARS-CoV-2 and coronaviruses. These receptors' antigens are unknown. Profiling relied on immunoSEQ multiplex PCR, and the TCRdb table lists in-frame clones only, not all of them. Of tens of thousands of clones listed, over 70% are singletons. The sample was memory CD4+ T cells from PBMCs, cultured in vitro. These receptors were collected from an adult with COVID-19.

A single count supports this clone. The V gene is TRBV15, the J gene TRBJ1-5; 9 bases agree with TRBD1. Germline assignment: CDR1 LNHNV and CDR2 YYDKDF (reference sequence). The ends lost 1 base at V and 7 bases at J; junction bases unmatched: 17. The CDR3 spans 19 residues. CDR3 DNA: TGTGCCACCAGCAGAGCTGGGAGAAGGGGACAGGGAGGTTACCAGCCCCAGCATTTT. Residues: CATSRAGRRGQGGYQPQHF.

J is TRBJ2-7 and V is TRBV3-1 (or the pseudogene TRBV3-2); 8 positions match TRBD1. The CDR3 loop spans 14 amino acids. Germline assignment: CDR1 LGHDT and CDR2 YNNKEL (reference sequence). V lost 8 bases to trimming and J lost 2 bases; unmatched junction nucleotides: 8. The CDR3 region is CASQDRDRTYEQYF. CDR3 sequence (DNA): TGTGCCAGCCAAGACCGGGACAGGACCTACGAGCAGTACTTC.

The rearrangement links TRBV7-2 to TRBJ2-5; D could derive from TRBD1 or TRBD2 (6 bases each). V lost 6 bases to trimming and J lost 5 bases, with 10 bases between them. Looked up from germline, CDR1 is SGHTA and CDR2 is FQGNSA. CDR3 length: 12 amino acids. The CDR3 bases are TGTGCCAGCAGTCGGAGGGGGGAGACCCAGTACTTC. It translates to CASSRRGETQYF. Combining the CDR3 with reference TRBV7-2 and TRBJ2-5 gives the whole variable domain GAGVSQSPSNKVTEKGKDVELRCDPISGHTALYWYRQSLGQGLEFLIYFQGNSAPDKSGLPSDRFSAERTGGSVSTLTIQRTQQEDSAVYLCASSRRGETQYFGPGTRLLVL.